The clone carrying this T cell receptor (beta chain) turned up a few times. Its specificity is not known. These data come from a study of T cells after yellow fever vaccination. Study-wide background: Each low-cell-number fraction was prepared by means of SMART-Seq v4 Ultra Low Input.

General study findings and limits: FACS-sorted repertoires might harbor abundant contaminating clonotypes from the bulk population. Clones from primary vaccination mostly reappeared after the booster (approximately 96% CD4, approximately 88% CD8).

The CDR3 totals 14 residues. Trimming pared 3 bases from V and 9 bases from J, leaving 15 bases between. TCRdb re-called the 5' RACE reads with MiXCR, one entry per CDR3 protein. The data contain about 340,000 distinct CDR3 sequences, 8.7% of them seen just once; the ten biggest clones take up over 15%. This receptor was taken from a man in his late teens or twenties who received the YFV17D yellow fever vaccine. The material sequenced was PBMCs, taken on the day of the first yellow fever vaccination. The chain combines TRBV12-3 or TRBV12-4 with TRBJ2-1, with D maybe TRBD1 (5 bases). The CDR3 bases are TGTGCCAGCAGTTTTTCCCTTCAGGGCGGTGAGCAGTTCTTC. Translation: CASSFSLQGGEQFF.